Detailed here is one T cell receptor (beta chain). CDR1 is SGDLS and CDR2 is YYNGEE in the germline V gene. This CDR3 is 12 amino acids long. Trimming took 2 bases from V and 6 from J, leaving 7 bases between them. This entry is derived from a study of blood T cell repertoires in COVID-19. Study in general: Samples of COVID-19 (acute and convalescent) were obtained from the United States, Italy and Spain. PBMCs, B-cell-depleted T cells, or T cells were the source of the cDNA or gDNA that made up the material.

Using immunoSEQ multiplex PCR, the repertoire was profiled, and TCRdb retains in-frame clones only, with some absent. The sample contains roughly 150,000 clones, approximately 84% of which appear only once. The specimen sequenced was peripheral blood. This clonotype originated in a woman of 80 years or more with acute or convalescent COVID-19. This chain connects TRBV9 to TRBJ2-3; weak D call: TRBD2 (5 bases). The CDR3 is CASSVERDTQYF. The CDR3 bases are TGTGCCAGCAGCGTCGAGCGGGATACGCAGTATTTT.